The TCR beta chain described here comes from a study of cytotoxic CD8 clonotypes in ibrutinib-treated CLL. Study as a whole: IGHV unmutated 17 to 18; relapsed/refractory fewer than 13; treatment-naive about 14. A mean of roughly 260,000 productive templates and approximately 100,000 productive rearrangements was obtained per sample.

The assay was immunoSEQ multiplex PCR, and TCRdb's table has in-frame clones only and misses some. This sample has 120,000 to 150,000 clones, with roughly 80% found just once. Germline V lookup: CDR1 SEHNR, CDR2 FQNEAQ (reference sequence). The CDR3 is 16 amino acids. Trimming removed 4 bases from V and 2 bases from J; junction bases left unmatched: 9. The chain has TRBV7-9 and TRBJ2-3; 7 bases line up with TRBD1. The sequence was collected from a human donor with chronic lymphocytic leukemia. Material: PBMCs, obtained after 12 months of ibrutinib treatment. The CDR3 loop is CASSSFRDRLTDTQYF. The CDR3 DNA follows: TGTGCCAGCAGCTCCTTCCGGGACAGACTCACAGATACGCAGTATTTT. The full variable domain, completed using reference TRBV7-9 and TRBJ2-3, is DTGVSQNPRHKITKRGQNVTFRCDPISEHNRLYWYRQTLGQGPEFLTYFQNEAQLEKSRLLSDRFSAERPKGSFSTLEIQRTEQGDSAMYLCASSSFRDRLTDTQYFGPGTRLTVL.